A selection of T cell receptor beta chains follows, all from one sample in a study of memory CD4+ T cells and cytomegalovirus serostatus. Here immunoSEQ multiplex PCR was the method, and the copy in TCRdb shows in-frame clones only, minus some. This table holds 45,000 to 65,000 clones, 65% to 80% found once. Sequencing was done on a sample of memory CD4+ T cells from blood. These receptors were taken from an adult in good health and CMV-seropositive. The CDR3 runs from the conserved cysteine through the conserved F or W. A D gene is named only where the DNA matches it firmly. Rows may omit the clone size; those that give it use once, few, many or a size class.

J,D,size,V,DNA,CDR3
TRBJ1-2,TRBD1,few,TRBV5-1,TGCGCCAGCAGCACGGGACAGAGCACCTGGAGGGATAACTATGGCTACACCTTC,CASSTGQSTWRDNYGYTF
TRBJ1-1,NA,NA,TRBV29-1,TGCAGCGTTGAAGAACCCGCCTCAGAAGCTTTCTTT,CSVEEPASEAFF
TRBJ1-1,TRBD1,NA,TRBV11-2,TGTGCCAGCAGCGCGGGACAGGGGGCAATGGTGGACACTGAAGCTTTCTTT,CASSAGQGAMVDTEAFF
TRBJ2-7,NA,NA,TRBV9,TGTGCCAGCAGCGGGGGGGGCAAGACCTACGAGCAGTACTTC,CASSGGGKTYEQYF
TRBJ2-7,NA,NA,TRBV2,TGTGCCAGCAGGGGGGGGGCCCCTCGGTACGAGCAGTACTTC,CASRGGAPRYEQYF
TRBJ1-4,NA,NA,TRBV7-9,TGTGCCAGCAGCTTGGACTTTGGAGGGAATGAAAAACTGTTTTTT,CASSLDFGGNEKLFF
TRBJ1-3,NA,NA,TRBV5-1,TGCGCCAGCAGCTTGCAACCCACCGGCTCTGGAAACACCATATATTTT,CASSLQPTGSGNTIYF
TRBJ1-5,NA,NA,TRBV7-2,TGTGCCAGCAGCATGGGCGTCGGGGGAGGCGGACAGCCCCAGCATTTT,CASSMGVGGGGQPQHF
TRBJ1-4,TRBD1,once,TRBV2,TGTGCCAGCAGGGTAACAGGGACAGTCCCTGAAAAACTGTTTTTT,CASRVTGTVPEKLFF
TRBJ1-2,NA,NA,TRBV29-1,TGCAGCGTTGTAACAGGTTCCTATGGCTACACCTTC,CSVVTGSYGYTF
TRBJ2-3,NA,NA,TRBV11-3,TGTGCCAGCAGCTTAGATGGGCGGGGCGGCACAGATACGCAGTATTTT,CASSLDGRGGTDTQYF
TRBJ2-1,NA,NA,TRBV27,TGTGCCAGCAGATTCGTTAGCGGCTCCTACAATGAGCAGTTCTTC,CASRFVSGSYNEQFF
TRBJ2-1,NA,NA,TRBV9,TGTGCCAGCAGCCCCTCCATAGGCGAGACAGGTGTTAAACAGTTCTTC,CASSPSIGETGVKQFF
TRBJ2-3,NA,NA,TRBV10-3,TGTGCCATCAGTGGCAGGGCCGACACAGATACGCAGTATTTT,CAISGRADTDTQYF
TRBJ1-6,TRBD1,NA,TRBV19,TGTGCCAGTAGTCCGAGGACAGGCGTTTGGGGTTCACCCCTCCACTTT,CASSPRTGVWGSPLHF
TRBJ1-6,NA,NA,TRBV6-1,TGTGCCAGCAGTGCGGGCGATGGGGTTAATTCACCCCTCCACTTT,CASSAGDGVNSPLHF
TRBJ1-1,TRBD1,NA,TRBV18,TGTGCCAGCTCACCCACGGACAGGGCGAACACTGAAGCTTTCTTT,CASSPTDRANTEAFF
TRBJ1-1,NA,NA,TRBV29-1,TGCAGCGTCGCCCGGACCAGCTTTGCCGAAGCTTTCTTT,CSVARTSFAEAFF
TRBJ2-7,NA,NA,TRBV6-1,TGTGCCAGCAGTGAAGCCTCAGGCGGGGCTCTTATCTACGAGCAGTACTTC,CASSEASGGALIYEQYF
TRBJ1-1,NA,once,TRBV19,TGTGCCAGTAGTATAGTGGGGAAAGTCGCCACTGAAGCTTTCTTT,CASSIVGKVATEAFF
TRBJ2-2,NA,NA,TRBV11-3,TGTGCCAGCAGCTTAGGCGGGTACACCGGGGAGCTGTTTTTT,CASSLGGYTGELFF
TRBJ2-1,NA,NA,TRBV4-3,TGCGCCAGCAGCCAAGATCGGAGGAATTTTGGGTACAATGAGCAGTTCTTC,CASSQDRRNFGYNEQFF
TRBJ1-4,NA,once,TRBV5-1,TGCGCCAGCAGCTTGGAGGAGGGAAAGGCTAATGAAAAACTGTTTTTT,CASSLEEGKANEKLFF
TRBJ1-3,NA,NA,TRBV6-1,TGTGCCACCAGGACCCCATCTGGAAACACCATATATTTT,CATRTPSGNTIYF
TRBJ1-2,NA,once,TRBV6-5,TGTGCCAGCAGTAAGACAGCTAACTATGGCTACACCTTC,CASSKTANYGYTF
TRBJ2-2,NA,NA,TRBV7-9,TGTGCCAGCAGCCGCCATGGACAGACGACGAACACCGGGGAGCTGTTTTTT,CASSRHGQTTNTGELFF
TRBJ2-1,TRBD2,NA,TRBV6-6,TGTGCCAGCAGTTACCTTAGCGGGAGGGCGAATGAGCAGTTCTTC,CASSYLSGRANEQFF
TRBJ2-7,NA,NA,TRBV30,TGTGCCTGGAGTGTAAGCAACGAGCAGTACTTC,CAWSVSNEQYF
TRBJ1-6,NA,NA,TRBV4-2,TGTGCCAGCAGCCAAGTATTGGCGCAGGAGGGAAATAATTCACCCCTCCACTTT,CASSQVLAQEGNNSPLHF